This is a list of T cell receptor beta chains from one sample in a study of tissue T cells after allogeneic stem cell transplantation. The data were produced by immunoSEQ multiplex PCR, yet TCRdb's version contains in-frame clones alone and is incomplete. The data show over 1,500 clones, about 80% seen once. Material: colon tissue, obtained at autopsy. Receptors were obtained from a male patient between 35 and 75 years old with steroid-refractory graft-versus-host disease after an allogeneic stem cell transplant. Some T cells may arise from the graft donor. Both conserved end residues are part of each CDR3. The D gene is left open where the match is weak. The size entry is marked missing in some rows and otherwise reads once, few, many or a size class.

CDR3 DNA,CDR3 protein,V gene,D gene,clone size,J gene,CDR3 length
TGTGCCAGCAGTTACAGGACAGGGGGCTTCACCGGGGAGCTGTTTTTT,CASSYRTGGFTGELFF,TRBV6-2/TRBV6-3,TRBD1,.,TRBJ2-2,16
TGCGCCAGCAGCCAAGATGGGGGAGCCACAGATACGCAGTATTTT,CASSQDGGATDTQYF,TRBV4-3,.,few,TRBJ2-3,15
TGCGCCAGCAGCTTGGGGTTTGCCGGGTTGGGCGAGACCCAGTACTTC,CASSLGFAGLGETQYF,TRBV5-1,.,.,TRBJ2-5,16
TGTGCCAGCAGCTTAGAGCAGGGGGCAAGGGGGAATGAGCAGTTCTTC,CASSLEQGARGNEQFF,TRBV11-3,TRBD1,.,TRBJ2-1,16
TGTGCCAGCAGGGCGGACAGGGGACGCTACGAGCAGTACTTC,CASRADRGRYEQYF,TRBV2,TRBD1,.,TRBJ2-7,14
TGCGCCAGCAGCCAAGATGTCCAGGGGGCGCGCGGCTACACCTTC,CASSQDVQGARGYTF,TRBV4-3,TRBD1,.,TRBJ1-2,15
TGTGCCAGCTACCTAGGCGCCGGGGGGCGAACGCAGTATTTT,CASYLGAGGRTQYF,TRBV13,.,.,TRBJ2-3,14
TGTGCCAGCAGCGTCTCTCTGGGGGAATGGCGTGGCTACACCTTC,CASSVSLGEWRGYTF,TRBV7-9,.,once,TRBJ1-2,15
TGTGCCAGCAGCTTAGTGGACGGCACAGATACGCAGTATTTT,CASSLVDGTDTQYF,TRBV7-9,.,.,TRBJ2-3,14
TGTGCCAGTAGTATTTTGGGACAGGGCTCAGATACGCAGTATTTT,CASSILGQGSDTQYF,TRBV19,TRBD1,.,TRBJ2-3,15
TGCGCCAGCAGCACAGGACAGGGAGGAGACTATGGCTACACCTTC,CASSTGQGGDYGYTF,TRBV5-1,TRBD1,once,TRBJ1-2,15
TGCGCCAGCAGTGAGATGACAGGGGGCCTCTCACCCCTCCACTTT,CASSEMTGGLSPLHF,TRBV10-2,TRBD1,.,TRBJ1-6,15
TGTGCCAGCAGTTACGGGGGCGCGTCTTCTTCACCCCTCCACTTT,CASSYGGASSSPLHF,TRBV6-2/TRBV6-3,.,.,TRBJ1-6,15
TGCGCCAGCAGCCAAGATTCACCTAACTATGGCTACACCTTC,CASSQDSPNYGYTF,TRBV4-1,.,.,TRBJ1-2,14
TGCGCCAGCAGCCAAGGGGCCAGGAGCCCAGGCGAGCAGTACTTC,CASSQGARSPGEQYF,TRBV4-3,.,.,TRBJ2-7,15